The clone carrying this TCR beta chain was detected a few times. The sample comes from a study of technical replicates of blood from a few donors. Method: immunoSEQ multiplex PCR; TCRdb's copy keeps in-frame clones and lacks some. Here the sample spans approximately 12,000 clones, almost 80% being singletons. J was trimmed by 2 bases and V by 4 bases; bases with no gene match: 8. This CDR3 spans 16 amino acids. Germline CDR1 is SGHRS and CDR2 is YFSETQ. The TCR originated in a human donor in good health. The chain has TRBV5-1 and TRBJ2-7; the match to TRBD2 covers 11 bases. Source material: PBMCs. The CDR3, as DNA: TGCGCCAGCAGCATCCGGACTAGCGGGCTACCCTACGAGCAGTACTTC. Its translation is CASSIRTSGLPYEQYF.